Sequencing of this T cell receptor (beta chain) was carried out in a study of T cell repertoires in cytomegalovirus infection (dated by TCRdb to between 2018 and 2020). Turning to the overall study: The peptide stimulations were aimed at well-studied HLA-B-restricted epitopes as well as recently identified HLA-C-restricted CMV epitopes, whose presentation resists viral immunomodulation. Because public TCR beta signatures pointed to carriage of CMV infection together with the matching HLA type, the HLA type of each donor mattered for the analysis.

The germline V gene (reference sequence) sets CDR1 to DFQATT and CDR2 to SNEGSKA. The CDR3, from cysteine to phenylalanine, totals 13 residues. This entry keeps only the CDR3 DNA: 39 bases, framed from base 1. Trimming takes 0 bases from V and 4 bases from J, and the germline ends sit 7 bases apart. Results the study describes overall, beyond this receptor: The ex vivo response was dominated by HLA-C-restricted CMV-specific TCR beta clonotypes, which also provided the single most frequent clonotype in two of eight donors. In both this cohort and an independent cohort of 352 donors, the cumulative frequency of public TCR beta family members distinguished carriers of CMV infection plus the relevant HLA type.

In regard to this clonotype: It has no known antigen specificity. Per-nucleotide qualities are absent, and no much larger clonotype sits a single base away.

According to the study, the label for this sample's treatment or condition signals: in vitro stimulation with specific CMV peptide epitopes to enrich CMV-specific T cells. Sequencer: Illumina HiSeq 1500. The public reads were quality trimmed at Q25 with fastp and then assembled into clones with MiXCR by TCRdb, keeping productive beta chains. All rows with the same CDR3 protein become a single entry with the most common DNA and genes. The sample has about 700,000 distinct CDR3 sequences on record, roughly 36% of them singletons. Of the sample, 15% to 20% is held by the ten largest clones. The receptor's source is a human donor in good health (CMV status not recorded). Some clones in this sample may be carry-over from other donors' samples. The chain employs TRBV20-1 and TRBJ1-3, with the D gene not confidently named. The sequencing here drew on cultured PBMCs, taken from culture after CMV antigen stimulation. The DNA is TGCAGTGCTAGAGATTACCCGGGAAACACCATATATTTT. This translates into CSARDYPGNTIYF.